This T cell receptor beta chain was identified during a study of cytomegalovirus exposure and HLA in healthy donors. General study points: A later analysis by the authors found several of the most significant clusters apparently linked to common viral pathogens.

This CDR3 is 11 amino acids long. Trimming left V 6 bases short and J 7 bases short, with 9 bases between. From germline, CDR1 is MNHNS and CDR2 SASEGT. The primer mix had 60 Vbeta and 13 Jbeta primers. Profiling relied on immunoSEQ multiplex PCR, and the TCRdb table lists in-frame clones only, not all of them. The sample lists about 77,000 clones; over 60% were seen once. This clone came up a few times. Antigen specificity is unknown. The gene calls are TRBV6-1 and TRBJ1-1, with TRBD1 as a possible D gene (6 bases). This clonotype originated in a man aged 40-55 years in good health and CMV-seronegative. Sequencing was done on a sample of PBMCs. The CDR3 DNA reads as TGTGCCAGCAGGTTACAGGGTGAAGCTTTCTTT. Amino acid sequence: CASRLQGEAFF.